This T cell receptor (beta chain) is drawn from a study of Graves' ophthalmopathy and Graves' hyperthyroidism. Whole-study results and caveats: In blood, most expanded thyroid clonotypes above 0.001 frequency were also detected. Prediction of ophthalmopathy progression reached 70.59% sensitivity and about 72% specificity.

Amplified material comprised TCR beta CDR3 regions derived from RNA transcripts. HTBI-primed first-round RT-PCR preceded second-round multiplex PCR. One entry per CDR3 protein, called by TCRdb with MiXCR from the multiplex PCR reads. This sample has hundreds of thousands of distinct CDR3 sequences, with roughly 21% found just once. Aged 18 to 65, hyperthyroidism patients had been newly diagnosed, with under 2 months' duration. Concerning this clonotype: Its antigen is not identified.

The receptor comes from a woman between 18 and 29 years old with stable Graves' hyperthyroidism. The sample consisted of peripheral blood.

In nucleotides, the CDR3 is TGTGCCTCCACGGGACAGGAATATTCACCCCTCCACTTT. This encodes CASTGQEYSPLHF. The rearrangement uses TRBV6-2 or TRBV6-3 and TRBJ1-6, with 8 bases identical to TRBD1. CDR3 length: 13 amino acids. Per germline, CDR1 MNHEY and CDR2 SVGEGT. Unmatched junction bases numbered 8, after V lost 11 bases and J lost 8 bases.